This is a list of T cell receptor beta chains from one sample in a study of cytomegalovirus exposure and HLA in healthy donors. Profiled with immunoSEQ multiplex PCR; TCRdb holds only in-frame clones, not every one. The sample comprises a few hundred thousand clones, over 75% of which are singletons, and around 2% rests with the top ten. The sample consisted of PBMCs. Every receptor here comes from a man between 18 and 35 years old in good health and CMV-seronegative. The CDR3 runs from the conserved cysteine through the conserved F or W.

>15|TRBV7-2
CASSSGSYSNQPQHF
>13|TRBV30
CAQQGDTQETQYF
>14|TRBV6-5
CASSLDRSAYEQYF
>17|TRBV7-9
CASSLTPGLAGNNEQFF
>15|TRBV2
CASSPRTAWDTEAFF
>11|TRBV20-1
CSAVLNYGYTF
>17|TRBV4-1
CASSQDFRAGRTDTQYF
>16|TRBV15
CATMDRGPYHGGELFF
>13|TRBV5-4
CASSSDRVYGYTF
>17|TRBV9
CASSFAPQLTGDYGYTF
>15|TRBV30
CAWSVFGAYQETQYF
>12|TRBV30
CCQGAGANVLTF
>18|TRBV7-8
CASSLVVGTGTDPYEQYF
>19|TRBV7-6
CASSLAGTSGVSSTDTQYF
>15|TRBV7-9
CASSLGQGFNEKLFF
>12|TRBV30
CAWSPGSGGYTF
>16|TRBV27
CASSPQGGENTGELFF
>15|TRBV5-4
CASSSLKDGWSEQFF
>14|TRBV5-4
CASNPGGGTDTQYF
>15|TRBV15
CATSTGLAGRGELFF
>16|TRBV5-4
CASSLGQRTEKNIQYF
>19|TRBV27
CASSPQMFRGQARAYGYTF
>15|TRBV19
CASSARGEGNSPLHF
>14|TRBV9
CASNGGGQEEKLFF
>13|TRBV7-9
CASSSPNRDEQFF
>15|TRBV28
CASSLGTQVYTEAFF
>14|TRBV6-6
CASSYPRGPTEAFF
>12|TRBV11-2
CASSPRGETQYF
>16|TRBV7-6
CASSYETGGLNEKLFF
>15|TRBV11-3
CASSLTRGPTGEQYF
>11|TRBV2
CASSEELRAFF
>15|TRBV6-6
CASSYSSGGKNEQFF
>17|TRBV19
CASSIGTWIFADNEQFF
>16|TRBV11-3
CASSSSQQGLWYEQYF
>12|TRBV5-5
CASSTGAKPQHF
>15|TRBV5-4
CASSLITREPGGYTF
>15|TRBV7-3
CASSPGHSEGNTIYF
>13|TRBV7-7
CASSFSGGEKLFF
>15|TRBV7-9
CSSSLGRGSGEKLFF
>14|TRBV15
CATRTGENNEKLFF
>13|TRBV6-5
CATSWASTDTQYF
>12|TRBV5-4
CASSTGSGELFF
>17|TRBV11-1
CASSFGPGQGSSYEQYF
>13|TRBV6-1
CASSEGGPYEQYF
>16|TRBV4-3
CASSPHRMDSSYEQYF
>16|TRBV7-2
CASSLGVTRGSNEQFF
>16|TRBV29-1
CSVETSGGASGGEQFF
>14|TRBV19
CASSMRETRSEQFF
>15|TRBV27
CASSLIGTGVWEQYF
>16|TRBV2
CASSRLRGQGANEQYF
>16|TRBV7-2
CASSLGLRTSNYGYTF
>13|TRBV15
CAASRERSQPQHF
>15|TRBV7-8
CASSNAGLPDEKLFF
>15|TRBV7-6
CASSLEQGAIGELFF
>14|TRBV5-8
CASRGTGGGNTIYF
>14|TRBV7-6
CASSKTGEEEKLFF
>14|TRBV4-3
CASSQDRADTEAFF
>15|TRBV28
CASSLGQGARETQYF
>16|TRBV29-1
CSAALSTGGFNSPLHF